This T cell receptor (beta chain) was documented in a study of neoadjuvant nivolumab and ipilimumab in lung cancer. Whole-study context: The combination arm added day-1 ipilimumab 1 mg/kg to nivolumab 3 mg/kg on days 1, 15, 29. Study-wide findings and caveats: From pretherapy to surgery, tumor richness and clonality rose with dual therapy. A small number of samples were TCR sequenced.

V lost 6 bases and J 1 base, leaving 19 bases between the germline ends. The CDR3 runs to 17 residues. The V gene's germline CDR1 is ENHRY and CDR2 SYGVKD. Libraries were prepared by immunoSEQ multiplex PCR; TCRdb keeps only in-frame clonotypes and omits some of them. The sample holds about 6,900 clones, 60% to 80% seen once. In regard to this clone: Its antigen remains unknown.

V is TRBV10-3 and J is TRBJ2-1, with D tentatively TRBD2 (6 bases). Here the sequenced sample was tumor tissue, taken after neoadjuvant nivolumab, alone or with ipilimumab, at or shortly before surgery. The receptor's source is an adult with non-small cell lung cancer. CDR3 amino acids: CAISPSGGSGSYNEQFF. In DNA, the CDR3 is TGTGCCATCAGCCCCTCCGGAGGGAGTGGATCCTACAATGAGCAGTTCTTC.